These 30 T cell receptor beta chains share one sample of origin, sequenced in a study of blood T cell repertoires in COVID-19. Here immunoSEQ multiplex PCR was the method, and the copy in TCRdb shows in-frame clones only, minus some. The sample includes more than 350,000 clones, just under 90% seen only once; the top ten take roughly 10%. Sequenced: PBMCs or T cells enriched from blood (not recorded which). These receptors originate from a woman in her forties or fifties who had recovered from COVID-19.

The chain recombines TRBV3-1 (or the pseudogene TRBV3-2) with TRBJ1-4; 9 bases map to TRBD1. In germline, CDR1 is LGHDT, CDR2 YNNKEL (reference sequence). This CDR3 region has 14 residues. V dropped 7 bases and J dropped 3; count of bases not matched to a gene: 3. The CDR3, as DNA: TGTGCCAGCACCCGACAGGGGGCTAATGAAAAACTGTTTTTT. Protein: CASTRQGANEKLFF.

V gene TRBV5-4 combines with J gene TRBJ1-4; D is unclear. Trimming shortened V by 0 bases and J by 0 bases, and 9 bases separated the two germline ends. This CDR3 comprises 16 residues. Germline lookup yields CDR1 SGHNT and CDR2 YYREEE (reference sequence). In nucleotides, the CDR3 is TGTGCCAGCAGCTTGGGTAAATCTGCAACTAATGAAAAACTGTTTTTT. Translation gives CASSLGKSATNEKLFF.

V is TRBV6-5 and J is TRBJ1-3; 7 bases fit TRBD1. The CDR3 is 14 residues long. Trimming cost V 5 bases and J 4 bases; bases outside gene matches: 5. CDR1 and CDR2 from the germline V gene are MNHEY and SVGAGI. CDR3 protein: CASSPQGPGNTIYF. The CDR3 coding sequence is TGTGCCAGCAGTCCACAGGGGCCGGGAAACACCATATATTTT.

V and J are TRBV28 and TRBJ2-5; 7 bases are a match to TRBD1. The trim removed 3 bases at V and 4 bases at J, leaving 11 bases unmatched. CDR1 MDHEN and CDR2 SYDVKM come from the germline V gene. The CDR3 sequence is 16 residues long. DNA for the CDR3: TGTGCCAGCAGTTTTGTTGGGACAGTAATATTAGAGACCCAGTACTTC. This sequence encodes CASSFVGTVILETQYF.

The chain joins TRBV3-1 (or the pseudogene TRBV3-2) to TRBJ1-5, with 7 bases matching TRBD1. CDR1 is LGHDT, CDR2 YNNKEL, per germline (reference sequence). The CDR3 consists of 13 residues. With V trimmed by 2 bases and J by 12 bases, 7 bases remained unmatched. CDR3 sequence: CASSQTRDRVQHF. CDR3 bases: TGTGCCAGCAGCCAAACCCGAGACAGGGTCCAGCATTTT.

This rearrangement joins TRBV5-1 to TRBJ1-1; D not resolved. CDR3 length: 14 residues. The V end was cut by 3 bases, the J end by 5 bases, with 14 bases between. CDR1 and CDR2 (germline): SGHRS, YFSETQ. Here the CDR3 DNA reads TGCGCCAGCAGCTCCTATGAGGGATGGACTGAAGCTTTCTTT. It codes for CASSSYEGWTEAFF.

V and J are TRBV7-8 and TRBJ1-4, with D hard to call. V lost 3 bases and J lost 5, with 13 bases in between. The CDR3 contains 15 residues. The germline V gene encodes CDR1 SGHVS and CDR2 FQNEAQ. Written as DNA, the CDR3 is TGTGCCAGCAGCTTTCGGTGGCAGGCAAATGAAAAACTGTTTTTT. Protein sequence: CASSFRWQANEKLFF.

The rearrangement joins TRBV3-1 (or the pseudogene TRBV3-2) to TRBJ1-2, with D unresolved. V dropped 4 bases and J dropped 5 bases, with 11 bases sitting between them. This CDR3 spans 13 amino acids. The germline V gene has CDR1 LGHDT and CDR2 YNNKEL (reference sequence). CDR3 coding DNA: TGTGCCAGCAGCCCTGACGTCAGGTATGGCTACACCTTC. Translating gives CASSPDVRYGYTF.

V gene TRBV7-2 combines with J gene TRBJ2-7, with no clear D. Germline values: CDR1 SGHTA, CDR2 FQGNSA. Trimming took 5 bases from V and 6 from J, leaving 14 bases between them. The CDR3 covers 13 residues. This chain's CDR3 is CASSLGTLREQYF. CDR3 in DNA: TGTGCCAGCAGCCTAGGCACTTTACGCGAGCAGTACTTC.

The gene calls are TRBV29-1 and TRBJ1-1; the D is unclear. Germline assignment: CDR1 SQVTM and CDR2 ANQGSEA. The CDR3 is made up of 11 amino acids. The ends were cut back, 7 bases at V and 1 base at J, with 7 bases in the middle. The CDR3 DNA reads TGCAGCGCCCGAGAGAACACTGAAGCTTTCTTT. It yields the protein CSARENTEAFF.

The CDR3 loop reads CASSLKTGRADTQYF. Written as DNA, the CDR3 is TGTGCCAGCAGCTTGAAGACAGGGCGGGCAGATACGCAGTATTTT. The chain recombines TRBV7-2 with TRBJ2-3, with TRBD1 matching 7 bases. From germline, CDR1 is SGHTA and CDR2 FQGNSA. The CDR3 sequence is 15 residues long. V lost 3 bases, J lost 4 bases, and 7 bases stayed unmatched.

CDR3 sequence reads: CASSLGVYQPQHF. In nucleotides, the CDR3 is TGTGCCAGCAGTTTGGGCGTTTATCAGCCCCAGCATTTT. The V call is TRBV28, the J call TRBJ1-5; D gene unclear. Trimming took off 3 bases at V and 5 bases at J, with 8 bases between the two ends. Germline CDR1 is MDHEN and CDR2 is SYDVKM. This CDR3 region has 13 residues. The full variable domain, with the rest looked up from reference TRBV28 and TRBJ1-5, is DVKVTQSSRYLVKRTGEKVFLECVQDMDHENMFWYRQDPGLGLRLIYFSYDVKMKEKGDIPEGYSVSREKKERFSLILESASTNQTSMYLCASSLGVYQPQHFGDGTRLSIL.

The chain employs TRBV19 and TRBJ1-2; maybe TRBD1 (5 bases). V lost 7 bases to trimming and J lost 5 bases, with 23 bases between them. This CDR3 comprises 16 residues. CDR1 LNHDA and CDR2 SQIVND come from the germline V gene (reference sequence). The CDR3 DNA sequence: TGTGCCAGTACCTCCCCTCGGGGGGGAAAGGCTTATGGCTACACCTTC. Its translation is CASTSPRGGKAYGYTF.

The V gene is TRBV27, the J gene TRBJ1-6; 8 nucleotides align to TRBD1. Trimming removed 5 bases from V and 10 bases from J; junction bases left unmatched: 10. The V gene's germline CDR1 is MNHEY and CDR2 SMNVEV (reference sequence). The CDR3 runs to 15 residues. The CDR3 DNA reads TGTGCCAGCAGTCCAATTGGACAGGGAGAATCACCCCTCCACTTT. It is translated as CASSPIGQGESPLHF.

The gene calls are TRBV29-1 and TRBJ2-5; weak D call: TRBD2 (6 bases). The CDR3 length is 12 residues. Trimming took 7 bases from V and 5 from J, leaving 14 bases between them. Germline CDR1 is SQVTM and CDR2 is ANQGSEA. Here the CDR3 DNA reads TGCAGCGAGGCCCGGGGAGGCGAGACCCAGTACTTC. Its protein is CSEARGGETQYF.

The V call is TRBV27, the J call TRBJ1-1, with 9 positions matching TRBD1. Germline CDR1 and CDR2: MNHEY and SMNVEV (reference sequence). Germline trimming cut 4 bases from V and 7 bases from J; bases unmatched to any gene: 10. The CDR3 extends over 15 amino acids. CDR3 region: CASSSGDRARGEAFF. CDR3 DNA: TGTGCCAGCAGTTCGGGGGACAGGGCAAGAGGTGAAGCTTTCTTT.

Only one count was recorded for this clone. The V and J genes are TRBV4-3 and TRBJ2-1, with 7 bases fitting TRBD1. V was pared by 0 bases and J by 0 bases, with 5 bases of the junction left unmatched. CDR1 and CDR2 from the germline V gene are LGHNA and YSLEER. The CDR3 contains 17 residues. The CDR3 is CASSQERRDSSYNEQFF. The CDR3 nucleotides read TGCGCCAGCAGCCAAGAAAGACGGGACAGCTCCTACAATGAGCAGTTCTTC.

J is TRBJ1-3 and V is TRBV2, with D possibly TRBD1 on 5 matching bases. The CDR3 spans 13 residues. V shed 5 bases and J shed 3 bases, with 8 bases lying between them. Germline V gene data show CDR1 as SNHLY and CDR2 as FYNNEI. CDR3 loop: CASSPGVGNTIYF. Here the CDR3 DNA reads TGTGCCAGCAGTCCGGGGGTTGGAAACACCATATATTTT.

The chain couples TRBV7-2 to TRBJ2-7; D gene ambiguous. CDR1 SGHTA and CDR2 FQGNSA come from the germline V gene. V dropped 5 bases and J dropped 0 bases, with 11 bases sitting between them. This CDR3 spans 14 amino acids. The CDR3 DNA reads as TGTGCCAGCAGCCGCTCACAAAGCTCCTACGAGCAGTACTTC. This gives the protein CASSRSQSSYEQYF.

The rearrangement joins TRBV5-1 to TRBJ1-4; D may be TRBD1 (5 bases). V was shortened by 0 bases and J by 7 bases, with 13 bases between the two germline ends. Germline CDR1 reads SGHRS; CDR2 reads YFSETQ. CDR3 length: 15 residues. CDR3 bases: TGCGCCAGCAGCTTGGCCGACAGTAACGGTGAAAAACTGTTTTTT. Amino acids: CASSLADSNGEKLFF.

DNA for the CDR3: TGTGCCAGCAGCCAAGTTGCCAGGGGGGAGCTGTTTTTT. Protein sequence: CASSQVARGELFF. This chain links TRBV3-1 (or the pseudogene TRBV3-2) with TRBJ2-2, with unresolved D. The germline V gene encodes CDR1 LGHDT and CDR2 YNNKEL (reference sequence). This CDR3 has 13 residues. V was cut by 1 base and J by 8 bases, with 8 bases left in between.

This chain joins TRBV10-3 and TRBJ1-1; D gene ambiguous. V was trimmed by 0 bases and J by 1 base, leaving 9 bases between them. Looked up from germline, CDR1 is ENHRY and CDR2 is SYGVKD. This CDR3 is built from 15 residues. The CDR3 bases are TGTGCCATCAGTGAGTCGGTGACAACGAACACTGAAGCTTTCTTT. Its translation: CAISESVTTNTEAFF.

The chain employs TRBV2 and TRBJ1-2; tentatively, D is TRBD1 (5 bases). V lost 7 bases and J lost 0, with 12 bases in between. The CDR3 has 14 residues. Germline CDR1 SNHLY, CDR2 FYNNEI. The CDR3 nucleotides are TGTGCCAGCAAAGCAGGGCAAGCTAACTATGGCTACACCTTC. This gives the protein CASKAGQANYGYTF.

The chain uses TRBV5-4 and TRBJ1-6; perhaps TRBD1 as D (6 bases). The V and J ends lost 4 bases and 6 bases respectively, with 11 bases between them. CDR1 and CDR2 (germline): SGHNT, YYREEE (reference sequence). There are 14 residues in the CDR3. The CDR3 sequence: CASSGGQLNSPLHF. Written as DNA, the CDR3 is TGTGCCAGCAGCGGTGGACAGCTTAATTCACCCCTCCACTTT.

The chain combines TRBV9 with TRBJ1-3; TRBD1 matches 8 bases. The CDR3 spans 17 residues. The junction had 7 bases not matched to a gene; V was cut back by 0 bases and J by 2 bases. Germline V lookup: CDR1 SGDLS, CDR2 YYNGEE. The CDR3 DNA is TGTGCCAGCAGCGTAGAAGGACAGGGTAGGGCTGGAAACACCATATATTTT. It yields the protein CASSVEGQGRAGNTIYF.

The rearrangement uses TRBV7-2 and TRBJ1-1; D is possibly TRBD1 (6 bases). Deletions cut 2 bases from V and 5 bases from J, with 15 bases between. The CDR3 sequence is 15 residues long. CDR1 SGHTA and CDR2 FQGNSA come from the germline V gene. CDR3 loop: CASSLKGGPGTEAFF. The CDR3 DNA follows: TGTGCCAGCAGCTTAAAGGGGGGGCCCGGGACTGAAGCTTTCTTT.

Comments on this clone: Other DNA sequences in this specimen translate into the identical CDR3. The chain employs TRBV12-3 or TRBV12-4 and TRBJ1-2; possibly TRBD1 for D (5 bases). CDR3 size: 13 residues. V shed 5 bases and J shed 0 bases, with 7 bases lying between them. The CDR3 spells CASSQTANYGYTF. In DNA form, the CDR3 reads TGTGCCAGCAGTCAGACAGCTAACTATGGCTACACCTTC.

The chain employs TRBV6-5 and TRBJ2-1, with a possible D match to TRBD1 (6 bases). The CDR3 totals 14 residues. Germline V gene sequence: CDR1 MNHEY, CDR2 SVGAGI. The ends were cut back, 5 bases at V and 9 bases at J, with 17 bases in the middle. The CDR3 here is CASSQTLGQTEQFF. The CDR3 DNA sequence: TGTGCCAGCAGTCAAACCCTAGGACAGACTGAGCAGTTCTTC.

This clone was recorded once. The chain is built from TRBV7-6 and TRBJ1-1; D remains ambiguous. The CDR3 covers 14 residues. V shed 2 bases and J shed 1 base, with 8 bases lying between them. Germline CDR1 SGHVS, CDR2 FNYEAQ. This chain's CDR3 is CASSLSQANTEAFF. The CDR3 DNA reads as TGTGCCAGCAGCTTAAGCCAGGCGAACACTGAAGCTTTCTTT.

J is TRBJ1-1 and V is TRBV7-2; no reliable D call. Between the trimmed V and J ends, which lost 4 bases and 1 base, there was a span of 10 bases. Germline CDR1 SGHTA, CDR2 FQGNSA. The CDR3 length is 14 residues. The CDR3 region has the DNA TGTGCCAGCAGCTGGAGTCTGACGAACACTGAAGCTTTCTTT. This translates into CASSWSLTNTEAFF.